A selection of T cell receptor beta chains follows, all from one sample in a study of cytomegalovirus exposure and HLA in healthy donors. The data were produced by immunoSEQ multiplex PCR, yet TCRdb's version contains in-frame clones alone and is incomplete. The sample holds 180,000 or so clones; roughly 88% are singletons and the top ten take about an eighth. Sequencing was carried out using PBMCs. These receptors originate from a young woman in good health and CMV-seropositive. The CDR3 runs from the conserved cysteine through the conserved F or W. A D gene is named only where the DNA matches it firmly. The size of a clone is reported for some rows only, either as once, few or many, or as a class for expanded clones.

D gene,J gene,clone size,V gene,CDR3 DNA,CDR3 protein
TRBD2,TRBJ2-7,-,TRBV5-1,TGCGCCAGCAGCGGGCGACTAGCGGGAGCTTTTACAGAGCAGTACTTC,CASSGRLAGAFTEQYF
-,TRBJ2-1,-,TRBV2,TGTGCCAGCAGCTACCGCCATTCTACAGATGAGCAGTTCTTC,CASSYRHSTDEQFF
-,TRBJ1-4,-,TRBV5-6,TGTGCCAGCAGCAATACCTGGAGGGAAAAACTGTTTTTT,CASSNTWREKLFF
TRBD2,TRBJ2-3,-,TRBV30,TGTGCCTGGAGCCGGACTAGCGGGACGGGTACGCAGTATTTT,CAWSRTSGTGTQYF
-,TRBJ2-2,-,TRBV7-8,TGTGCCAGCAGCTTAGTTGAGGGGGTCGGAATCGGGGAGCTGTTTTTT,CASSLVEGVGIGELFF
-,TRBJ1-4,once,TRBV11-2,TGTGCCAGCAGCCATGACAGGCTTAATGAAAAACTGTTTTTT,CASSHDRLNEKLFF
TRBD1,TRBJ1-1,-,TRBV27,TGTGCCAGCAGTTTACTCTCAGGGGGTTTACAGGAGAACACTGAAGCTTTCTTT,CASSLLSGGLQENTEAFF
TRBD2,TRBJ2-2,few,TRBV11-2,TGTGCCAGCAGCTGGACTAGCGGGAGTGGCACCGGGGAGCTGTTTTTT,CASSWTSGSGTGELFF
TRBD2,TRBJ2-7,-,TRBV7-8,TGTGCCAGCAGCACTACTCCTAGCGGGAGATCCGAGCAGTACTTC,CASSTTPSGRSEQYF
TRBD1,TRBJ2-7,-,TRBV6-5,TGTGCCAGCAGCTGGGACAGGGCTTCCTACGAGCAGTACTTC,CASSWDRASYEQYF
TRBD1,TRBJ2-2,-,TRBV27,TGTGCCAGCACCCCGATCGGGACAGGGATCACCGGGGAGCTGTTTTTT,CASTPIGTGITGELFF
-,TRBJ2-7,-,TRBV12-1,TGTGCCAGCAGCTTCCCGGGACTAGCACGCGAGCAGTACTTC,CASSFPGLAREQYF
TRBD2,TRBJ2-1,-,TRBV28,TGTGCCAGCAGTCCCCCGGGACTAGGTGAGAATGAGCAGTTCTTC,CASSPPGLGENEQFF
TRBD1,TRBJ2-7,few,TRBV6-1,TGTGCCAGCAGTGAGTGGACAGGGGGCTACGAGCAGTACTTC,CASSEWTGGYEQYF
TRBD2,TRBJ2-1,-,TRBV2,TGTGCCAGCAGGGAGCTAGCGGGAGTATTCAATGAGCAGTTCTTC,CASRELAGVFNEQFF